Below, 17 T cell receptor beta chains from the same sample are listed, as sequenced in a study of T cell repertoires in cytomegalovirus infection. TCRdb reprocessed the reads with MiXCR, giving one entry per CDR3 protein. Seen here are fewer than 200,000 distinct CDR3 sequences, around 15% observed once, and the top ten hold 25% to 30%. Sequenced: PBMCs. The receptors were sampled from a human donor in good health (CMV status not recorded). Some clones in this sample may be carry-over from other donors' samples.

In this sample, this clonotype turned up many times. The CDR3 bases are TGTGCCAGCAGCCCCAAGGGGGGAGGAGGTCAGCCCCAGCATTTT. Amino acid sequence: CASSPKGGGGQPQHF. The rearrangement uses TRBV7-2 and TRBJ1-5, with D possibly matching TRBD1 (6 bases). In germline, CDR1 is SGHTA, CDR2 FQGNSA. This CDR3 is 15 amino acids long. Trimming cost V 5 bases and J 6 bases, with 17 bases left between them.

V is TRBV29-1 and J is TRBJ2-1, with 9 nucleotides matching TRBD1. The junction had 7 bases not matched to a gene; V was cut back by 6 bases and J by 1 base. The CDR3 contains 15 residues. CDR1 is SQVTM, CDR2 ANQGSEA, per germline. CDR3: CSVAGTGLSYNEQFF. Here the CDR3 DNA reads TGCAGCGTGGCCGGGACAGGGCTTTCCTACAATGAGCAGTTCTTC.

This clonotype appeared many times. The chain has TRBV7-9 and TRBJ2-7, with 7 bases fitting TRBD1. The CDR3 runs 14 residues. V lost 4 bases to trimming and J lost 2 bases; unmatched junction nucleotides: 5. Germline CDR1 is SEHNR and CDR2 is FQNEAQ (reference sequence). CDR3 bases: TGTGCCAGCAGCTCTCGGACAGGAGCCTACGAGCAGTACTTC. Translated: CASSSRTGAYEQYF.

The chain has TRBV3-1 and TRBJ1-1; D possibly corresponds to TRBD1 (6 bases). Trimming shortened V by 8 bases and J by 2 bases, and 15 bases separated the two germline ends. Per the germline V gene, CDR1 is LGHDT and CDR2 is YNNKEL (reference sequence). This CDR3 region has 14 residues. The CDR3 region is CASGGGGLNTEAFF. In DNA, the CDR3 is TGTGCCAGCGGAGGCGGGGGCCTCAACACTGAAGCTTTCTTT.

This clonotype was seen a few times. The chain recombines TRBV14 with TRBJ2-3; no definite D call. Germline V gene sequence: CDR1 SGHDN, CDR2 FVKESK. V gave up 0 bases and J gave up 7 bases, with 8 bases separating them. The CDR3 has 13 amino acids. The CDR3 nucleotides are TGTGCCAGCAGCCAAGATAACAAACATACGCAGTATTTT. Translated: CASSQDNKHTQYF.

This clonotype was seen only a few times. The chain couples TRBV6-4 to TRBJ2-2; D not certain. This CDR3 spans 13 amino acids. Deletions cut 7 bases from V and 4 bases from J, with 10 bases between. Germline lookup yields CDR1 MRHNA and CDR2 SNTAGT. This CDR3 is CASKRDVTGELFF. The CDR3, as DNA: TGTGCCAGCAAAAGGGATGTCACCGGGGAGCTGTTTTTT.

The V gene is TRBV2, the J gene TRBJ2-7; 9 nucleotides line up with TRBD1. The germline V gene encodes CDR1 SNHLY and CDR2 FYNNEI. V shed 0 bases and J 5 bases; nucleotides not matched to a gene: 8. This CDR3 comprises 16 residues. The CDR3 spells CASSEALPGQGHEQYF. CDR3 DNA sequence: TGTGCCAGCAGTGAAGCGCTTCCGGGACAGGGCCACGAGCAGTACTTC. The full variable domain, rest sourced from reference TRBV2 and TRBJ2-7, is EPEVTQTPSHQVTQMGQEVILRCVPISNHLYFYWYRQILGQKVEFLVSFYNNEISEKSEIFDDQFSVERPDGSNFTLKIRSTKLEDSAMYFCASSEALPGQGHEQYFGPGTRLTVT.

Many counts were recorded for this clonotype. The rearrangement links TRBV20-1 to TRBJ1-2; D might be TRBD1 (6 bases). V lost 3 bases and J lost 2, with 25 bases in between. Germline V CDR1 and CDR2: DFQATT, SNEGSKA (reference sequence). CDR3 length: 18 residues. The CDR3 DNA is TGCAGTGCTAGGGGGGGGACAATGGCGGGTAGATGGAACTATGGCTACACCTTC. Protein product: CSARGGTMAGRWNYGYTF.

This clonotype has at least ten counts. The rearrangement joins TRBV2 to TRBJ2-5, with D possibly being TRBD1 (5 bases). CDR1 and CDR2 from the germline V gene are SNHLY and FYNNEI. The CDR3 sequence is 14 residues long. V was clipped by 4 bases and J by 3 bases, with 12 bases between them. The CDR3: CASSGTGAEETQYF. CDR3 in DNA: TGTGCCAGCAGTGGAACAGGTGCCGAAGAGACCCAGTACTTC.

This clonotype was seen a few times. The rearrangement links TRBV4-2 to TRBJ2-1; 7 nucleotides line up with TRBD1. V lost 4 bases, J lost 12 bases, and 15 bases stayed unmatched. The CDR3 has 15 residues. CDR1 LGHNA and CDR2 YNFKEQ come from the germline V gene. The CDR3 nucleotides are TGTGCCAGCAGCCCCCTCCCTACAACAGGGGTAGCGCAGTTCTTC. The encoded protein is CASSPLPTTGVAQFF.

Ten or more counts support this clonotype. V and J are TRBV7-2 and TRBJ2-7; weak D call: TRBD1 (6 bases). CDR3 size: 16 residues. The V and J ends lost 1 base and 0 bases respectively, with 13 bases between them. Germline V lookup: CDR1 SGHTA, CDR2 FQGNSA. CDR3 residues: CASSLVTTGLSYEQYF. DNA of the CDR3: TGTGCCAGCAGCTTAGTCACGACAGGACTCTCCTACGAGCAGTACTTC.

This clonotype occurred a few times. This chain joins TRBV12-3 or TRBV12-4 and TRBJ2-3; no definite D call. The V and J ends lost 5 bases and 3 bases respectively, with 15 bases between them. The CDR3 is 15 amino acids. CDR3 residues: CASSPPPMGTDTQYF. CDR3 nucleotide sequence: TGTGCCAGCAGTCCCCCCCCTATGGGTACAGATACGCAGTATTTT.

The genes are TRBV28 and TRBJ1-5; a weak D match, TRBD1 (6 bases). Trimming took 1 base from V and 2 from J, leaving 9 bases between them. This CDR3 comprises 15 residues. Germline CDR1 reads MDHEN; CDR2 reads SYDVKM. CDR3 DNA sequence: TGTGCCAGCAGTTTATACAGGGAGGGCAATCAGCCCCAGCATTTT. It codes for CASSLYREGNQPQHF.

Many counts were recorded for this clonotype. The J gene is TRBJ2-5, the V gene TRBV5-1; 8 positions match TRBD1. Germline trimming cut 5 bases from V and 3 bases from J; bases unmatched to any gene: 3. The CDR3 totals 13 residues. Germline assignment: CDR1 SGHRS and CDR2 YFSETQ. In nucleotides, the CDR3 is TGCGCCAGCAGGAGACAGGGGAAAGAGACCCAGTACTTC. Translation: CASRRQGKETQYF. The entire variable domain, with the rest obtained from reference TRBV5-1 and TRBJ2-5, is as follows: KAGVTQTPRYLIKTRGQQVTLSCSPISGHRSVSWYQQTPGQGLQFLFEYFSETQRNKGNFPGRFSGRQFSNSRSEMNVSTLELGDSALYLCASRRQGKETQYFGPGTRLLVL.

At least ten counts were recorded for this clonotype. V and J are TRBV7-2 and TRBJ2-1; D unresolved. Trimming removed 4 bases from V and 10 bases from J, with 8 bases in between. The CDR3 is made up of 11 amino acids. CDR1 SGHTA and CDR2 FQGNSA come from the germline V gene. CDR3 amino acids: CASSSRTEQFF. The CDR3 DNA reads as TGTGCCAGCAGCTCCAGAACGGAGCAGTTCTTC. Drawing the rest from reference TRBV7-2 and TRBJ2-1, the complete variable domain is GAGVSQSPSNKVTEKGKDVELRCDPISGHTALYWYRQSLGQGLEFLIYFQGNSAPDKSGLPSDRFSAERTGGSVSTLTIQRTQQEDSAVYLCASSSRTEQFFGPGTRLTVL.

The chain has TRBV20-1 and TRBJ1-1; D perhaps matches TRBD1 (5 bases). CDR1 and CDR2 from the germline V gene are DFQATT and SNEGSKA (reference sequence). V lost 0 bases and J 1 base, leaving 6 bases between the germline ends. The CDR3 spans 13 residues. This chain's CDR3 is CSARDGTNTEAFF. CDR3 nucleotide sequence: TGCAGTGCTAGAGATGGGACGAACACTGAAGCTTTCTTT.

This clonotype was observed many times. V is TRBV7-2 and J is TRBJ1-1; no reliable D call. CDR1 is SGHTA, CDR2 FQGNSA, per germline. The CDR3 runs to 11 residues. Trimming shortened V by 5 bases and J by 1 base, and 2 bases separated the two germline ends. The CDR3 sequence: CASSRNTEAFF. CDR3 DNA: TGTGCCAGCAGCCGGAACACTGAAGCTTTCTTT.